This T cell receptor beta chain is drawn from a study of T cells in Graves' hyperthyroidism and ophthalmopathy (dated by TCRdb to between 2018 and 2020). Looking at the study overall: Peripheral blood samples were taken at the time of initial diagnosis, prior to any treatment. Prospective prediction of ophthalmopathy was tested in an independent validation cohort of fewer than 20 hyperthyroidism patients and approximately 17 patients who later progressed to ophthalmopathy. TCR Vbeta CDR3 sequencing of roughly 140 peripheral blood samples (about 45 ophthalmopathy, around 80 hyperthyroidism and roughly 17 progressor patients) is reported in the paper. The approximately 100 discovery patients were divided at random into training and test sets in a 7:3 ratio. Once sampling was done, hyperthyroidism patients were given methimazole at a starting dose of 30 mg daily, whereas ophthalmopathy patients were given high-dose intravenous methylprednisolone. To identify TCR V-J signatures that set the groups apart, the researchers used a discovery cohort of 100 patients, made up of 40 to 45 with Graves' ophthalmopathy and some 55 with stable Graves' hyperthyroidism. Thyroid tissue and blood T-cell repertoires from more than five Graves' hyperthyroidism patients were also compared in the study.

This clonotype was counted only a few times. What antigen it recognizes has not been identified. There are no base qualities to consult, and no much larger clone falls within one base. A patient counted as having stable Graves' hyperthyroidism if no progression to ophthalmopathy occurred over 18 months of follow-up. Hyperthyroidism patients were newly diagnosed, had a disease duration of under 2 months, and were aged 18 to 65 years. Exclusion was applied to patients with uncontrolled infections, other autoimmune diseases, pregnancy or lactation. Clinical symptoms, serum thyroxine and TRAb, thyroid ultrasound, and orbital computed tomography formed the basis for the diagnoses. PBMCs were isolated from approximately 10 ml of fresh peripheral blood by Ficoll-Paque density gradient centrifugation. Total RNA was extracted with Trizol reagent, and quality was checked on an Agilent 2100 Bioanalyzer. Trimming accounts for 6 bases at V and 0 bases at J, while the number of junction bases matched to no gene is 21. The CDR3 measures 20 amino acids from cysteine to phenylalanine. Solely the CDR3 DNA is kept, with 60 bases framed from the first base.

The TCR beta CDR3 regions were amplified from the RNA transcripts. The TCR CDR3 was subjected to a first round of RT-PCR using the HTBI primer set and the Qiagen OneStep RT-PCR kit. A second multiplex PCR round built the libraries, followed by size selection and purification. Libraries were sequenced paired-end with 100 bp reads on an Illumina HiSeq2000. The study's processing was this. SOAPnuke was used to process the raw data, removing reads that contained adapters or uncalled bases, had a mean Phred below 15, or lacked an exact match to the constant primer or identifier. High-quality paired reads were merged with COPE v1.2.5, and unique nucleotide sequences were defined as clonotypes. MiTCR v1.1 was used to align the clonotypes against IMGT TRBV, TRBD and TRBJ reference segments. Only V-J combinations with frequency above 0.0001, covering roughly 99% of repertoires, were analysed. A TCS score was defined as the ratio of F50 (clonal expansion) to E x V (chaos), with BLOSUM62-based TCRdist applied between CDR3 peptides within each V-J. Welch's t-statistics and random forest reduced roughly 530 V-J features to roughly 13, which were used in a naive Bayes classifier (R e1071). Clones were called with MiXCR by TCRdb after fastp trimmed the public reads at Q25, and only in-frame beta chains were retained. All rows with the same CDR3 protein become a single entry with the most common DNA and genes. TCRdb, not the original authors, processed these V and J calls. The sample records around 400,000 distinct CDR3 sequences, roughly 25% of which are singletons. Less than 75% of the sample lies in the top ten.

What the research found in general, with its limitations: During validation, the model predicted progression to ophthalmopathy a median of roughly 7.1 months ahead of onset, with roughly 65% sensitivity and roughly 72% specificity. Blood samples also contained most of the expanded thyroid clonotypes (frequency above 0.001), which suggests that blood repertoires may reflect thyroid immune responses. No statistical method was used to fix the sample size in advance, and group allocation was not hidden from the investigators. A 13 V-J signature model separated ophthalmopathy from stable hyperthyroidism, with 87.88% sensitivity and around 84% specificity in cross-validation and 80%/75% in testing.

The rearranged chain carries TRBV12-3 or TRBV12-4 and TRBJ1-1; TRBD1 fits 8 bases in the junction. The sample consisted of blood. This receptor was obtained from a man between 45 and 60 years old with Graves' hyperthyroidism. The CDR3 reads CASSRKTRTGQEGMNTEAFF. The base sequence is TGTGCCAGCAGCCGGAAAACTAGGACAGGGCAGGAGGGGATGAACACTGAAGCTTTCTTT.